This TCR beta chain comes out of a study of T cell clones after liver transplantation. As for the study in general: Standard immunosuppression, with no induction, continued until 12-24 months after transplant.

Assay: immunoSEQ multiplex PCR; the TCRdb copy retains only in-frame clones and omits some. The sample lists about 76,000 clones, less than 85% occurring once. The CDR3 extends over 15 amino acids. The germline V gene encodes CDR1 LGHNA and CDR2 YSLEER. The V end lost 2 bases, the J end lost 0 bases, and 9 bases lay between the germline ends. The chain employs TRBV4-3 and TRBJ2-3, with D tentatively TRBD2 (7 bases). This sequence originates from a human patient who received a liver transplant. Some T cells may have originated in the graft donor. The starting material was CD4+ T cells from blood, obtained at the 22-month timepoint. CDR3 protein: CASSQRGASTDTQYF. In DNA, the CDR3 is TGCGCCAGCAGCCAACGGGGGGCCAGCACAGATACGCAGTATTTT.